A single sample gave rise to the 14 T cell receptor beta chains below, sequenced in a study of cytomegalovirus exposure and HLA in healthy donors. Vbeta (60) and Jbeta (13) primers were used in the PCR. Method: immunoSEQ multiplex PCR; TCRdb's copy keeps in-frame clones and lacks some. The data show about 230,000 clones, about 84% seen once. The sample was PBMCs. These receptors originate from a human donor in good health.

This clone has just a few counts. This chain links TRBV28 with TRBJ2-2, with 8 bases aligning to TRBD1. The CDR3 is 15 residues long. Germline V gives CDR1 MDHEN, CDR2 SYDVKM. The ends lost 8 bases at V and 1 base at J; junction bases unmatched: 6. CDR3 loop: CASGSDRVNTGELFF. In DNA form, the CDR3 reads TGTGCCAGCGGCTCGGACAGGGTGAACACCGGGGAGCTGTTTTTT.

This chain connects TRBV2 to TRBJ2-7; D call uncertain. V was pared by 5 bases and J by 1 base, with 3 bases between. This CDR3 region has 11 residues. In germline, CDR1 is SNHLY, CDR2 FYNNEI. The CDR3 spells CASSQSYEQYF. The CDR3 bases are TGTGCCAGCAGTCAATCCTACGAGCAGTACTTC.

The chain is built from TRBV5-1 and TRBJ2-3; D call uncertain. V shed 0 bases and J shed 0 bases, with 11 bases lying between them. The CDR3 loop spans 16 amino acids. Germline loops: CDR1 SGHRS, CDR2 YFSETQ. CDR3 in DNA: TGCGCCAGCAGCTTGGGCAGGTCCGTTAGCACAGATACGCAGTATTTT. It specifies CASSLGRSVSTDTQYF. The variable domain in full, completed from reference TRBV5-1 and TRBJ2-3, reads KAGVTQTPRYLIKTRGQQVTLSCSPISGHRSVSWYQQTPGQGLQFLFEYFSETQRNKGNFPGRFSGRQFSNSRSEMNVSTLELGDSALYLCASSLGRSVSTDTQYFGPGTRLTVL.

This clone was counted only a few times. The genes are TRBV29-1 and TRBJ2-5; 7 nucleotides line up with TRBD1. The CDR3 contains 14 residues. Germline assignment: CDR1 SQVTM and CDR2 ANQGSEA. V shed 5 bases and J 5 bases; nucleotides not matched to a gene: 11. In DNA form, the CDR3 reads TGCAGCGTTTCACCGGGACAGCCCTGGGAGACCCAGTACTTC. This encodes CSVSPGQPWETQYF. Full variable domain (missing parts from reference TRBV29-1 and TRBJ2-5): SAVISQKPSRDICQRGTSLTIQCQVDSQVTMMFWYRQQPGQSLTLIATANQGSEATYESGFVIDKFPISRPNLTFSTLTVSNMSPEDSSIYLCSVSPGQPWETQYFGPGTRLLVL.

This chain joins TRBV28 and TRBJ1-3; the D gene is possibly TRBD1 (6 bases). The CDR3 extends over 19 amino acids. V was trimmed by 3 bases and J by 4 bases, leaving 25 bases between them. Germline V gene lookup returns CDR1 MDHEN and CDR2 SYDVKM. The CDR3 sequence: CASSLGGGGRLLSGNTIYF. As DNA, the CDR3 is TGTGCCAGCAGTTTGGGTGGGGGGGGCCGGCTACTGAGCGGAAACACCATATATTTT.

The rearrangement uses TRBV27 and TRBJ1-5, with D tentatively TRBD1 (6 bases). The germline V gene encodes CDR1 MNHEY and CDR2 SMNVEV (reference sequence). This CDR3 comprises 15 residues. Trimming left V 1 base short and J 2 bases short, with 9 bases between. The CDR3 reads CASSLLSGGNQPQHF. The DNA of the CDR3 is TGTGCCAGCAGTTTATTGTCAGGGGGCAATCAGCCCCAGCATTTT.

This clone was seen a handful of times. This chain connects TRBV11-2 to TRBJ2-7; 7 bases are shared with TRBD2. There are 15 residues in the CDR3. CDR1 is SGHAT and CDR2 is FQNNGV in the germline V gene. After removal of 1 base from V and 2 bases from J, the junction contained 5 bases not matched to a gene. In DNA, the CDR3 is TGTGCCAGCAGCTTAGTTCAGCTAGCGGCCTACGAGCAGTACTTC. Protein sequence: CASSLVQLAAYEQYF.

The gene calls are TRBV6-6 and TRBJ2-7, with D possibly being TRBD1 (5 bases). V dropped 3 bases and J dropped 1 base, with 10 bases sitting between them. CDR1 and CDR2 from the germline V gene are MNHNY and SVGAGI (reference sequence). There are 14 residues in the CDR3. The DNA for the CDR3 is TGTGCCAGCAGTTATGAAGGGGAATCCTACGAGCAGTACTTC. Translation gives CASSYEGESYEQYF.

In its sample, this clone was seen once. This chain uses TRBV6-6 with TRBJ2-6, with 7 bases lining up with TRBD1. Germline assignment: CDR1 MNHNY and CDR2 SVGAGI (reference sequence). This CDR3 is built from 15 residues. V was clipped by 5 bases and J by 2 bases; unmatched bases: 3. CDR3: CASSPGTAGANVLTF. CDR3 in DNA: TGTGCCAGCAGTCCAGGGACAGCTGGGGCCAACGTCCTGACTTTC.

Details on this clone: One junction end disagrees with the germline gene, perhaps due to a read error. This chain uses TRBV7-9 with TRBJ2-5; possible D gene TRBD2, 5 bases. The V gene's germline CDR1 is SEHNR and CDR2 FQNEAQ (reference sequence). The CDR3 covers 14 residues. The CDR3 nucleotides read TGTGCCAGCAACTTACTGGGAGTCCAAGAGACCCAGTACTTC. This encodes CASNLLGVQETQYF.

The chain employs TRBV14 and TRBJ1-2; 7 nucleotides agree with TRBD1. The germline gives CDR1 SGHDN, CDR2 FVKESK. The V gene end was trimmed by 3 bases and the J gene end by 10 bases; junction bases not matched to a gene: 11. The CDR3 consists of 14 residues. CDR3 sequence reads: CASSQRDRPLFYTF. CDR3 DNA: TGTGCCAGCAGCCAGAGGGACAGACCCTTATTCTACACCTTC.

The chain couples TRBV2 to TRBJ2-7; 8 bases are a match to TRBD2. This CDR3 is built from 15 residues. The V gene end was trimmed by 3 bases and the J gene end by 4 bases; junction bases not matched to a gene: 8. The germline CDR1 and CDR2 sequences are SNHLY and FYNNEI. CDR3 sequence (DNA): TGTGCCAGCAGTGACGGGCGGGAGGCTTTTTACGAGCAGTACTTC. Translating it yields CASSDGREAFYEQYF.

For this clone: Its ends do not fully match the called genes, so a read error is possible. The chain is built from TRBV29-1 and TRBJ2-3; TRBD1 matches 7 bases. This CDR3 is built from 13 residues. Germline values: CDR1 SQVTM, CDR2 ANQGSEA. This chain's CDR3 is CSLETGGTDTQYF. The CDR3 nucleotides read TGCAGCCTTGAAACAGGGGGCACAGATACGCAGTATTTT.

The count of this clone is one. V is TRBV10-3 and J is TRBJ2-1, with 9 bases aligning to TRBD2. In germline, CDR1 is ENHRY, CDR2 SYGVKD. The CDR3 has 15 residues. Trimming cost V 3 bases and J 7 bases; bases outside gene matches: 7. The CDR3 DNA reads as TGTGCCATCAGTGATCTGGCGGGAGGGCCAAATGAGCAGTTCTTC. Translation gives CAISDLAGGPNEQFF.